This record looks at one T cell receptor (beta chain) sequence and its context. Its antigen is unknown. This entry is derived from a study of response to subunit inactivated influenza vaccine. Findings of the study overall: There was a suggestion from the authors that each seasonal influenza vaccination recruits few new T cells.

TCRdb fed the RT-PCR reads into MiXCR, producing one record per CDR3 protein. This sample has 150,000 to 200,000 distinct CDR3 sequences, with about a tenth found just once. The CDR3 extends over 16 amino acids. Germline V gives CDR1 DFQATT, CDR2 SNEGSKA (reference sequence). V shed 5 bases and J shed 7 bases, with 26 bases lying between them. The chain links TRBV20-1 to TRBJ2-5, with D perhaps TRBD2 (5 bases). This clonotype was obtained from a man aged 50 or older who received an inactivated influenza vaccine. Material: non-naive T cells sorted from PBMCs, obtained about 40 days after vaccination. This CDR3 reads CSARHPGAVGETTQYF. CDR3 DNA sequence: TGCAGTGCTCGCCACCCTGGAGCGGTCGGGGAGACGACCCAGTACTTC.